This T cell receptor beta chain is from a study of blood T cell repertoires in COVID-19. At the level of the study: Collection of acute and convalescent COVID-19 samples took place in the United States, Italy and Spain. Sources were T cells, B-cell-depleted T cells, or PBMCs; the material itself was cDNA or gDNA.

Original handling: For nucleated cells, counts were estimated from reference gene primer amplification. Some clones are missing from TCRdb's copy, which holds only in-frame ones; the method was immunoSEQ multiplex PCR. That table furnishes V, J and clone size, whereas the DNA furnished D and trimming. The sample consists of roughly 230,000 clones, roughly nine tenths of them appearing once. Sequenced material: peripheral blood. The sequence was collected from a woman in her thirties or forties who had recovered from COVID-19.

For the CDR3, the DNA is TGTGCCAGCAGCTGGGACAGCTATGGCTACACCTTC. Translating gives CASSWDSYGYTF. V is TRBV6-5 and J is TRBJ1-2; TRBD1 agrees at 7 bases. The CDR3 is 12 residues long. From germline, CDR1 is MNHEY and CDR2 SVGAGI. V gave up 6 bases and J gave up 4 bases; unmatched junction bases: 2.